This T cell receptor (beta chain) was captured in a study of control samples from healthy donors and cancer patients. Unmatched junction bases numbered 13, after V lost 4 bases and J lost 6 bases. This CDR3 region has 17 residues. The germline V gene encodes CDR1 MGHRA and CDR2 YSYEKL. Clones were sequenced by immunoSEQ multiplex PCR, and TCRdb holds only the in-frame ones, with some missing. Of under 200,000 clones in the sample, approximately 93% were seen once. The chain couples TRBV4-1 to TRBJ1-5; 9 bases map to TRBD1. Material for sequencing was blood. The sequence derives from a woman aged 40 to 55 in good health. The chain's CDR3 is CASSPRSGTGSGQPQHF. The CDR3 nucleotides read TGCGCCAGCAGCCCCAGATCCGGGACAGGGTCGGGTCAGCCCCAGCATTTT.